This T cell receptor beta chain was obtained from a study of blood T cell repertoires in COVID-19. Turning to the study itself: From the United States, Italy and Spain came samples of acute and convalescent COVID-19. Nucleic acid was either cDNA or gDNA, and it came from T cells, B-cell-depleted T cells, or PBMCs.

Original data processing: Amplification from reference gene primers served as the basis for estimated nucleated cell counts. Libraries were prepared by immunoSEQ multiplex PCR; TCRdb keeps only in-frame clonotypes and omits some of them. The DNA was the basis for D and trimming; V, J and clone size are from that table. This sample carries 200,000 to 300,000 clones, 75% to 85% of them seen once, and the ten largest clones take more than 5.5%. The CDR3 length is 15 residues. Germline assignment: CDR1 LNHDA and CDR2 SQIVND (reference sequence). Trimming pared 5 bases from V and 0 bases from J, leaving 11 bases between.

The gene calls are TRBV19 and TRBJ2-1; D perhaps matches TRBD2 (5 bases). The clonotype comes from a human donor in a cohort sampled during active COVID-19. Material: peripheral blood. This CDR3 reads CASSGLRSSYNEQFF. For the CDR3, the DNA is TGTGCCAGTAGTGGACTCCGCAGCTCCTACAATGAGCAGTTCTTC.